This T cell receptor (beta chain) came from a study of cytomegalovirus exposure and HLA in healthy donors. Broader study findings: For cytomegalovirus status, the classifier reportedly gave diagnoses with high specificity and sensitivity.

This CDR3 contains 14 residues. Germline V CDR1 and CDR2: SGHTA, FQGNSA. V lost 4 bases and J lost 4; bases outside the gene matches: 3. With regard to this clone: Antigen: not known.

TCRdb's table, derived via immunoSEQ multiplex PCR, lists solely in-frame clones and lacks some. The sample carries about 58,000 clones, roughly 90% recorded once. Sequencing was performed on PBMCs. The sequence was obtained from a man aged 18 to 30 in good health and CMV-seronegative. The chain carries TRBV7-2 and TRBJ2-7; 11 bases agree with TRBD1. CDR3 sequence: CASSSRDRGYEQYF. DNA of the CDR3: TGTGCCAGCAGCTCCCGGGACAGGGGGTACGAGCAGTACTTC.